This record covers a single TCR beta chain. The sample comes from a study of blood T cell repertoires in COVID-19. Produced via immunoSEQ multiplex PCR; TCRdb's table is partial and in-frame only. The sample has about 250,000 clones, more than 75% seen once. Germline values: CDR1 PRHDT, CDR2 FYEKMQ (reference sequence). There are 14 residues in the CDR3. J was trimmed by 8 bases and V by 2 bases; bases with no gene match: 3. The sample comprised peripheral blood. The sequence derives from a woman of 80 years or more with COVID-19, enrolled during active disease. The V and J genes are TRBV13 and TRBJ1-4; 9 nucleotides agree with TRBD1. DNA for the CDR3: TGTGCCAGCAGCTTAAAGGGACAGGGCGAAAAACTGTTTTTT. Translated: CASSLKGQGEKLFF.